The 30 T cell receptor beta chains below come from one sample, sequenced in a study of vaccination and CD4 T cells after COVID-19. The Oncomine TCR Beta short-read assay was applied to DNA of cultured CD4+ T cells. TCRdb analysed the PCR reads with MiXCR anew, one entry per CDR3 protein. The table includes 5,000 to 6,500 distinct CDR3 sequences, about 35% detected once. For these TCRs, the target antigens are not known. Described treatment: roughly 10-day PBMC culture with coronavirus spike peptide pools or control peptides (ViraFEST assay). This sample comprised CD4+ T cells from blood, cultured in vitro, obtained after SARS-CoV-2 vaccination. The origin of the receptors is a human donor who had recovered from COVID-19.

The chain is built from TRBV7-9 and TRBJ1-2; 8 bases agree with TRBD1. V was clipped by 5 bases and J by 0 bases; unmatched bases: 5. Germline V gives CDR1 SEHNR, CDR2 FQNEAQ (reference sequence). The CDR3 sequence is 15 residues long. The CDR3 sequence: CASSPRQGTNYGYTF. The CDR3 region has the DNA TGTGCCAGCAGCCCACGACAGGGGACTAACTATGGCTACACCTTC.

The sample holds a few counts of this clonotype. In nucleotides, the CDR3 is TGTGCCAGCGGCTCCCCACAGGGGGGGCGGACCGGGGAGCTGTTTTTT. It translates to CASGSPQGGRTGELFF. The chain is built from TRBV27 and TRBJ2-2; D might be TRBD1 (8 bases). Per the germline V gene, CDR1 is MNHEY and CDR2 is SMNVEV (reference sequence). Trimming pared 8 bases from V and 5 bases from J, leaving 21 bases between. The CDR3 consists of 16 residues.

This clonotype was seen a few times. The V gene is TRBV19, the J gene TRBJ1-5; TRBD1 matches 8 bases. The CDR3 is made up of 13 amino acids. In germline, CDR1 is LNHDA, CDR2 SQIVND (reference sequence). Trimming took 6 bases from V and 7 from J; bases not matched to a gene: 5. The CDR3 DNA sequence: TGTGCCAGTAGCCCGGACAGGGACCAGCCCCAGCATTTT. It codes for CASSPDRDQPQHF. Supplemented by reference TRBV19 and TRBJ1-5, the full variable domain reads DGGITQSPKYLFRKEGQNVTLSCEQNLNHDAMYWYRQDPGQGLRLIYYSQIVNDFQKGDIAEGYSVSREKKESFPLTVTSAQKNPTAFYLCASSPDRDQPQHFGDGTRLSIL.

The rearrangement links TRBV20-1 to TRBJ2-7; TRBD2 aligns across 10 bases. The J segment lost 0 bases and the V segment lost 3 bases, leaving 5 bases of the junction unmatched. Germline values: CDR1 DFQATT, CDR2 SNEGSKA (reference sequence). The CDR3 loop spans 15 amino acids. This CDR3 reads CSASLRTSGSYEQYF. The CDR3 DNA is TGCAGTGCTAGTTTAAGGACTAGCGGCTCCTACGAGCAGTACTTC.

Sample share makes this clonotype medium-sized. The chain has TRBV27 and TRBJ1-1, with D possibly matching TRBD1 (5 bases). The CDR3 spans 13 residues. The germline V gene has CDR1 MNHEY and CDR2 SMNVEV (reference sequence). Trimming cost V 5 bases and J 1 base, with 8 bases left between them. CDR3 in amino acids: CASSQTGNTEAFF. The CDR3 nucleotides are TGTGCCAGCAGTCAAACAGGGAACACTGAAGCTTTCTTT.

The chain links TRBV30 to TRBJ1-6, with D possibly being TRBD1 (5 bases). Germline V gene sequence: CDR1 GTSNPN, CDR2 SVGIG (reference sequence). Trimming took 2 bases from V and 7 from J, leaving 15 bases between them. The CDR3 has 15 amino acids. CDR3 sequence reads: CAWSTSGTLNSPLHF. CDR3 nucleotides: TGTGCCTGGAGTACCTCCGGGACTCTAAATTCACCCCTCCACTTT.

This chain joins TRBV11-1 and TRBJ2-6; D perhaps matches TRBD1 (7 bases). CDR1 is SGHAT and CDR2 is FQDESV in the germline V gene (reference sequence). V shed 4 bases and J shed 2 bases, with 21 bases lying between them. The CDR3 has 19 residues. This CDR3 reads CASSSTRGDGSTGANVLTF. In DNA form, the CDR3 reads TGTGCCAGCAGCTCAACCAGGGGGGACGGATCGACTGGGGCCAACGTCCTGACTTTC.

The chain recombines TRBV6-1 with TRBJ2-1, with D possibly called TRBD1 or TRBD2 (5 bases each). Deletions cut 3 bases from V and 2 bases from J, with 8 bases between. From germline, CDR1 is MNHNS and CDR2 SASEGT. This CDR3 spans 14 amino acids. CDR3 nucleotide sequence: TGTGCCAGCAGTGAGGGGGTAGCCTACAATGAGCAGTTCTTC. Its translation is CASSEGVAYNEQFF.

This clonotype has only a few counts. The chain carries TRBV6-5 and TRBJ2-2; TRBD1 matches 10 bases. The germline V gene has CDR1 MNHEY and CDR2 SVGAGI. There are 16 residues in the CDR3. The ends lost 0 bases at V and 4 bases at J; junction bases unmatched: 2. DNA of the CDR3: TGTGCCAGCAGTTACTCGGGGACAGGGGTCACCGGGGAGCTGTTTTTT. Translated, it gives CASSYSGTGVTGELFF.

The chain recombines TRBV7-9 with TRBJ2-2; 10 positions agree with TRBD1. J lost 5 bases, V lost 4 bases, and 10 bases had no gene match. The CDR3 runs to 17 residues. Germline loops: CDR1 SEHNR, CDR2 FQNEAQ (reference sequence). The CDR3 DNA follows: TGTGCCAGCAGCTCCGCGCCTCCGGGACAGGGGACCGGGGAGCTGTTTTTT. Translating it yields CASSSAPPGQGTGELFF.

This clonotype has a handful of counts. The rearrangement links TRBV28 to TRBJ1-2; D is unclear. CDR1 and CDR2 from the germline V gene are MDHEN and SYDVKM. V dropped 5 bases and J dropped 8 bases, with 15 bases sitting between them. The CDR3 consists of 13 residues. The CDR3 is CASSLAVGPGYTF. Written as DNA, the CDR3 is TGTGCCAGCAGTCTCGCCGTAGGTCCAGGCTACACCTTC.

This chain uses TRBV30 with TRBJ2-3, with unresolved D. The V end lost 0 bases, the J end lost 5 bases, and 9 bases lay between the germline ends. CDR1 is GTSNPN and CDR2 is SVGIG in the germline V gene (reference sequence). This CDR3 has 13 amino acids. The CDR3 coding sequence is TGTGCCTGGAGTGTAGGCGGCGTAGATACGCAGTATTTT. Translation: CAWSVGGVDTQYF.

Only a few counts were recorded for this clonotype. J is TRBJ1-5 and V is TRBV6-1; 8 nucleotides align to TRBD1. CDR1 MNHNS and CDR2 SASEGT come from the germline V gene. Germline trimming cut 8 bases from V and 0 bases from J; bases unmatched to any gene: 12. The CDR3 runs 17 residues. CDR3: CASSRAGGRYSNQPQHF. For the CDR3, the DNA is TGTGCCAGCTCTCGTGCAGGGGGCCGATATAGCAATCAGCCCCAGCATTTT.

This chain connects TRBV18 to TRBJ1-5, with a tentative D call TRBD1 (5 bases). CDR1 is KGHSH, CDR2 LQKENI, per germline. The CDR3 has 15 amino acids. V lost 2 bases to trimming and J lost 0 bases, with 8 bases between them. The CDR3 nucleotides read TGTGCCAGCTCACCATCACAGGTTAGCAATCAGCCCCAGCATTTT. It specifies CASSPSQVSNQPQHF.

This clonotype was counted only a few times. The V gene is TRBV6-2 or TRBV6-3, the J gene TRBJ1-5; 9 nucleotides match TRBD1. Germline V CDR1 and CDR2: MNHEY, SVGEGT. This CDR3 comprises 16 residues. The trim removed 6 bases at V and 7 bases at J, leaving 13 bases unmatched. The CDR3 loop reads CASSPIWTGVWQPQHF. The CDR3 DNA follows: TGTGCCAGCAGCCCTATCTGGACAGGGGTTTGGCAGCCCCAGCATTTT.

The rearrangement uses TRBV5-4 and TRBJ2-3; 8 bases are a match to TRBD2. Germline CDR1 and CDR2: SGHNT and YYREEE (reference sequence). V was clipped by 5 bases and J by 3 bases; unmatched bases: 5. There are 14 residues in the CDR3. CDR3 region: CASRPGGGTDTQYF. The CDR3 coding sequence is TGTGCCAGCAGGCCGGGAGGGGGGACAGATACGCAGTATTTT.

The chain is built from TRBV2 and TRBJ1-5; D perhaps matches TRBD1 (5 bases). V was shortened by 6 bases and J by 3 bases, with 15 bases between the two germline ends. The CDR3 is 15 residues long. Germline V gene data show CDR1 as SNHLY and CDR2 as FYNNEI. Written as DNA, the CDR3 is TGTGCCAGCAGAAGGGGCCTTGCTTTCAATCAGCCCCAGCATTTT. Translation gives CASRRGLAFNQPQHF.

The chain recombines TRBV28 with TRBJ1-2; D may be TRBD1 (5 bases). V was cut by 6 bases and J by 0 bases, with 17 bases left in between. The CDR3 loop spans 16 amino acids. CDR1 is MDHEN and CDR2 is SYDVKM in the germline V gene. The CDR3 DNA reads TGTGCCAGCAGCGTGCTGGGGCGTATAGCTAACTATGGCTACACCTTC. Translating gives CASSVLGRIANYGYTF.

CDR3 in amino acids: CASSRAPLQHLNPTDTQYF. For the CDR3, the DNA is TGTGCCAGCAGCCGAGCCCCCCTCCAACACCTTAACCCCACAGATACGCAGTATTTT. The chain links TRBV7-9 to TRBJ2-3; no clear D gene. The V end was cut by 5 bases, the J end by 2 bases, with 26 bases between. Germline V gene sequence: CDR1 SEHNR, CDR2 FQNEAQ (reference sequence). The CDR3 spans 19 residues. Full variable domain (missing parts from reference TRBV7-9 and TRBJ2-3): DTGVSQNPRHKITKRGQNVTFRCDPISEHNRLYWYRQTLGQGPEFLTYFQNEAQLEKSRLLSDRFSAERPKGSFSTLEIQRTEQGDSAMYLCASSRAPLQHLNPTDTQYFGPGTRLTVL.

The CDR3 loop is CASSNSNTGELFF. CDR3 coding DNA: TGTGCCAGCAGTAACAGTAACACCGGGGAGCTGTTTTTT. The chain combines TRBV7-2 with TRBJ2-2; no firm D call. The CDR3 runs 13 residues. Germline CDR1 reads SGHTA; CDR2 reads FQGNSA. The V end lost 6 bases, the J end lost 2 bases, and 7 bases lay between the germline ends.

As regards this clonotype: A junction boundary mismatches the germline segment, possibly from a read error. J is TRBJ2-5 and V is TRBV20-1; 8 bases align to TRBD1. The germline gives CDR1 DFQATT, CDR2 SNEGSKA (reference sequence). CDR3 size: 14 residues. Here the CDR3 reads CSAAQGALQEAQYF. CDR3 nucleotides: TGCAGTGCTGCCCAGGGGGCCCTCCAAGAGGCCCAGTACTTC.

There are a few counts of this clonotype. This rearrangement joins TRBV4-3 to TRBJ1-6; D unresolved. The CDR3 covers 15 residues. V gave up 0 bases and J gave up 5 bases, with 8 bases separating them. Germline CDR1 is LGHNA and CDR2 is YSLEER. The CDR3 bases are TGCGCCAGCAGCCAAGATACGGGGAATAATTCACCCCTCCACTTT. Its protein product is CASSQDTGNNSPLHF.

V usage is TRBV10-3 and J usage is TRBJ2-3; 16 bases match TRBD2. Germline CDR1 and CDR2: ENHRY and SYGVKD. The CDR3 loop spans 18 amino acids. V gave up 3 bases and J gave up 3 bases; unmatched junction bases: 6. CDR3 coding DNA: TGTGCCATCAGTGACGGGACTAGCGGGAGGGCCGGGACAGATACGCAGTATTTT. This translates into CAISDGTSGRAGTDTQYF.

This clonotype was counted between two and nine times. This chain connects TRBV20-1 to TRBJ2-5, with TRBD2 matching over 8 bases. CDR1 and CDR2 (germline): DFQATT, SNEGSKA (reference sequence). J lost 5 bases, V lost 0 bases, and 8 bases had no gene match. CDR3 length: 15 residues. The CDR3 DNA is TGCAGTGCTAGAGACCCAGCGGGAGCAGGGGAGACCCAGTACTTC. Residues: CSARDPAGAGETQYF.

The chain recombines TRBV29-1 with TRBJ2-3, with D possibly being TRBD2 (6 bases). The CDR3 runs 13 residues. V was shortened by 3 bases and J by 4 bases, with 11 bases between the two germline ends. Germline V gene lookup returns CDR1 SQVTM and CDR2 ANQGSEA. The CDR3 coding sequence is TGCAGCGTTGAGACGTCGGGGGCAGATACGCAGTATTTT. Its protein product is CSVETSGADTQYF.

This sequence joins TRBV6-1 and TRBJ2-7, with TRBD2 identical over 7 bases. Germline CDR1 and CDR2: MNHNS and SASEGT. V lost 9 bases and J lost 3; bases outside the gene matches: 5. The CDR3 has 12 amino acids. CDR3 DNA sequence: TGTGCCAGTGGATCGGGAGGCTACGAGCAGTACTTC. This gives the protein CASGSGGYEQYF.

This chain connects TRBV28 to TRBJ1-4, with 8 bases identical to TRBD1. Trimming cost V 5 bases and J 7 bases; bases outside gene matches: 15. This CDR3 is 17 amino acids long. CDR1 is MDHEN, CDR2 SYDVKM, per germline. CDR3 sequence reads: CASSPTPWTGPREKLFF. The CDR3 DNA sequence: TGTGCCAGCAGTCCCACCCCCTGGACAGGGCCTCGTGAAAAACTGTTTTTT.

This clonotype is medium-sized within its sample. The genes are TRBV27 and TRBJ1-6; maybe TRBD1 (5 bases). Trimming took 4 bases from V and 10 from J, leaving 14 bases between them. The CDR3 spans 14 residues. Germline V lookup: CDR1 MNHEY, CDR2 SMNVEV (reference sequence). The CDR3 reads CASSWLGEGSPLHF. The CDR3 coding sequence is TGTGCCAGCAGTTGGTTGGGGGAGGGGTCACCCCTCCACTTT.

This sequence joins TRBV18 and TRBJ2-7; perhaps TRBD1 as D (6 bases). The CDR3 covers 14 residues. Trimming stripped 5 bases from V and 0 bases from J, with 11 bases between. CDR1 is KGHSH, CDR2 LQKENI, per germline. The CDR3 reads CASSISGVSYEQYF. The CDR3 region has the DNA TGTGCCAGCTCAATCTCAGGGGTCTCCTACGAGCAGTACTTC.

The chain has TRBV30 and TRBJ1-2; perhaps TRBD1 as D (5 bases). The CDR3 runs to 14 residues. The V end was cut by 1 base, the J end by 5 bases, with 14 bases between. The germline gives CDR1 GTSNPN, CDR2 SVGIG (reference sequence). The CDR3 coding sequence is TGTGCCTGGAGTGGGGGGTTCGAGGGTTATGGCTACACCTTC. It specifies CAWSGGFEGYGYTF.